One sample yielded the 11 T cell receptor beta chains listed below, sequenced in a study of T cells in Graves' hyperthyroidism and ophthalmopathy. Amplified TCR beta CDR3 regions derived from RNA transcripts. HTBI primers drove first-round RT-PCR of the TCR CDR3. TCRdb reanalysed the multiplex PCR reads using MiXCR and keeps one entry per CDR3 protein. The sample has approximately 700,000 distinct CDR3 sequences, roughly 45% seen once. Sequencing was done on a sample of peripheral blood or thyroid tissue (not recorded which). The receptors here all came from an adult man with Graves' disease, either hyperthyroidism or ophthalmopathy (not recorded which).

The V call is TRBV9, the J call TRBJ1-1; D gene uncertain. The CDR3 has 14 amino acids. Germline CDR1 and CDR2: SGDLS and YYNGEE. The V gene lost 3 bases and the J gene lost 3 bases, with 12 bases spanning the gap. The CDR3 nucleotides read TGTGCCAGCAGCGAGTTTTCCGCGGACACTGAAGCTTTCTTT. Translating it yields CASSEFSADTEAFF.

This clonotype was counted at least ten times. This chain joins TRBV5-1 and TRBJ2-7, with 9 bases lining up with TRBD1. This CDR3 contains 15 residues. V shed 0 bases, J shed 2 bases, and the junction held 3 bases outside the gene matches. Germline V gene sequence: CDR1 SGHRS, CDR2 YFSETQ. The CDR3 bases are TGCGCCAGCAGCTTGGGTGGGACAGGGCCCTACGAGCAGTACTTC. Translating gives CASSLGGTGPYEQYF.

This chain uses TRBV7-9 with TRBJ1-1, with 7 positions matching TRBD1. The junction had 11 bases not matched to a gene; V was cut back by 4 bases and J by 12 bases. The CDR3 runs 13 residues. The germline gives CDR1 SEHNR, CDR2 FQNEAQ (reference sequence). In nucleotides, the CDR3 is TGTGCCAGCAGCTACCCCGGGGCAGGGGGGTCTTTCTTT. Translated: CASSYPGAGGSFF.

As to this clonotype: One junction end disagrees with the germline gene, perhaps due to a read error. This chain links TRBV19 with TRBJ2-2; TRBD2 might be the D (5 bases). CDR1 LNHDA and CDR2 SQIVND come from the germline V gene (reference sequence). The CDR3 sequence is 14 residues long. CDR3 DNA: TGTGCCAGTAGTACAGGACTGAACATCGGGGAGCTGTTTTTT. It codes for CASSTGLNIGELFF.

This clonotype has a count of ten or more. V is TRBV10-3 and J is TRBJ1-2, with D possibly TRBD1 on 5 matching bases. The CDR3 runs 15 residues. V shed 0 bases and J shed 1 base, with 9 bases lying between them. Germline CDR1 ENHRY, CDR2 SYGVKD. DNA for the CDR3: TGTGCCATCAGTGAGTCGTCAGGGATTAACTATGGCTACACCTTC. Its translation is CAISESSGINYGYTF.

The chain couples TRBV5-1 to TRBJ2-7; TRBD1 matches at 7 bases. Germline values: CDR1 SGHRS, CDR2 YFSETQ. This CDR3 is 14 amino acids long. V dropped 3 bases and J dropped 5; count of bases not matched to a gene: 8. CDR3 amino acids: CASSSGQLRHEQYF. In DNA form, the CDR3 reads TGCGCCAGCAGCTCGGGACAGTTGCGCCACGAGCAGTACTTC. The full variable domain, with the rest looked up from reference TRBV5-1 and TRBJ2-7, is KAGVTQTPRYLIKTRGQQVTLSCSPISGHRSVSWYQQTPGQGLQFLFEYFSETQRNKGNFPGRFSGRQFSNSRSEMNVSTLELGDSALYLCASSSGQLRHEQYFGPGTRLTVT.

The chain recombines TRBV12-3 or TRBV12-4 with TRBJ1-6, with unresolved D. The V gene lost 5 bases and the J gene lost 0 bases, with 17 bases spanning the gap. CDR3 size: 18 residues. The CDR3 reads CASSQDWDKSSYNSPLHF. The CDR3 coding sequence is TGTGCCAGCAGTCAAGATTGGGATAAGAGCTCCTATAATTCACCCCTCCACTTT.

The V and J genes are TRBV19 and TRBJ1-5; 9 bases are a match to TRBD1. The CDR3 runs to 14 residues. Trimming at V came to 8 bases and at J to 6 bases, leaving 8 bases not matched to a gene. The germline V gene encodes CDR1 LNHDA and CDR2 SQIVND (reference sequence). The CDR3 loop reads CASCDRGVTQPQHF. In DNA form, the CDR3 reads TGTGCCAGTTGTGACAGGGGGGTCACTCAGCCCCAGCATTTT.

This CDR3 is CASSPGVAYEQYF. The CDR3 nucleotides are TGTGCCAGCAGTCCCGGGGTCGCCTACGAGCAGTACTTC. The rearrangement joins TRBV2 to TRBJ2-7; D possibly corresponds to TRBD2 (5 bases). Trimming removed 5 bases from V and 2 bases from J, with 10 bases in between. The CDR3 is 13 amino acids. CDR1 and CDR2 from the germline V gene are SNHLY and FYNNEI.

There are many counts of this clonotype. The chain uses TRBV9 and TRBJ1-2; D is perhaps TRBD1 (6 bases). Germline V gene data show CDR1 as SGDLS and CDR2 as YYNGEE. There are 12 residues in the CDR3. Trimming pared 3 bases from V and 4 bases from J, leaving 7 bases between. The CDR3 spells CASSADSYGYTF. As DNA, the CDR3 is TGTGCCAGCAGCGCGGACAGCTATGGCTACACCTTC.

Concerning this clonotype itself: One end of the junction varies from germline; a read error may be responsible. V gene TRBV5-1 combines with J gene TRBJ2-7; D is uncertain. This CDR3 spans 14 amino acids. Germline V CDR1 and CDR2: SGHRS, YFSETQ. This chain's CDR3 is CASSQGLDPYEQYF. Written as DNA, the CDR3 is TGTGCCAGCAGCCAAGGGCTGGACCCCTACGAGCAGTACTTC.